This T cell receptor (beta chain) was profiled in a study of T cells after yellow fever vaccination. Notes on the study in general: Reappearance after the booster was observed for most primary-vaccination clones (roughly 95% CD4, about 90% CD8).

One entry per CDR3 protein, called by TCRdb with MiXCR from the 5' RACE reads. Among around 600,000 distinct CDR3 sequences listed, 10% to 15% were seen once. This clonotype was observed a handful of times. Its antigen is not known. CDR3 size: 12 residues. The V gene lost 5 bases and the J gene lost 0 bases, with 5 bases spanning the gap. The germline V gene encodes CDR1 SQVTM and CDR2 ANQGSEA. This clonotype originated in a man younger than 45 who received the YFV17D yellow fever vaccine. The genes are TRBV29-1 and TRBJ1-5; a weak D match, TRBD1 (5 bases). The specimen was PBMCs, collected on the day of the yellow fever booster vaccination. The CDR3: CSVQGSNQPQHF. The CDR3 coding sequence is TGCAGCGTTCAGGGTAGCAATCAGCCCCAGCATTTT.